Listed below are T cell receptor beta chains from one sample, sequenced in a study of T cells after yellow fever vaccination. In TCRdb, the 5' RACE reads were re-called with MiXCR into one record per CDR3 protein. The sample has 250,000 to 350,000 distinct CDR3 sequences; around 4.3% are singletons. The sequencing here drew on PBMCs, taken 15 days after the yellow fever booster vaccination. These receptor sequences come from a man between 18 and 29 years old who received the YFV17D yellow fever vaccine. Both conserved end residues are part of each CDR3. The D gene is left open where the match is weak. A clone size is listed for some rows: how often the clone was seen (once, few, many), or a class if it is expanded.

v_gene	d_gene	j_gene	abundance	CDR3nt	CDR3aa
TRBV12-3/TRBV12-4	TRBD1	TRBJ1-1	few	TGTGCCAGCAGCCAGGGACAGGCGTACACTGAAGCTTTCTTT	CASSQGQAYTEAFF
TRBV5-1	-	TRBJ1-2	few	TGCGCCAGCAGCGAGGGCCCCCCCCGGGGCTATGGCTACACCTTC	CASSEGPPRGYGYTF
TRBV18	TRBD2	TRBJ2-1	many	TGTGCCAGCCTCAACGCGGGGGGAGAGCAGTTCTTC	CASLNAGGEQFF
TRBV5-1	-	TRBJ1-1	many	TGCGCCAGCAGCCAGGAGCACACTGAAGCTTTCTTT	CASSQEHTEAFF
TRBV5-1	-	TRBJ1-5	many	TGCGCCAGCAGCTTGGAAGGGCGCAATCAGCCCCAGCATTTT	CASSLEGRNQPQHF
TRBV3-1	-	TRBJ2-3	many	TGTGCCAGCAGTCGCCCGGGCTCCTCTAGGGATACGCAGTATTTT	CASSRPGSSRDTQYF
TRBV4-1	-	TRBJ1-2	many	TGCGCCAGCAGCCTCCGGGACGAAAACTATGGCTACACCTTC	CASSLRDENYGYTF
TRBV5-1	TRBD1	TRBJ2-1	many	TGCGCCAGCAGCTTGGCACAGGGGGGCAATGAGCAGTTCTTC	CASSLAQGGNEQFF
TRBV24-1	-	TRBJ2-5	few	TGTGCCACCAGTGGGGGGGGCGAAGAGACCCAGTACTTC	CATSGGGEETQYF
TRBV7-2	-	TRBJ2-3	many	TGTGCCAGCAGCTCGCCTAGGGGGTGGCGCACAGATACGCAGTATTTT	CASSSPRGWRTDTQYF
TRBV4-2	TRBD2	TRBJ2-2	few	TGTGCCAGCAGCCAACGAGCTAGCGGGGGGTCCGGGGAGCTGTTTTTT	CASSQRASGGSGELFF
TRBV5-5	-	TRBJ1-5	-	TGTGCCAGCAGCTTTGGAGAAGGGCTCGTTAACAATCAGCCCCAGCATTTT	CASSFGEGLVNNQPQHF
TRBV19	-	TRBJ2-5	-	TGTGCCAGTAGTATTACGCCGGGGGAGACCCAGTACTTC	CASSITPGETQYF
TRBV21-1	-	TRBJ1-4	many	TGTGCCAGCAGCCCACCCCCTGCAACTAATGAAAAACTGTTTTTT	CASSPPPATNEKLFF
TRBV25-1	TRBD1	TRBJ2-3	few	TGTGCCAGCAGTGGACAGGGGATAGCAGATACGCAGTATTTT	CASSGQGIADTQYF
TRBV7-9	-	TRBJ2-2	-	TGTGCCAGCAGGCAAAACGGCCAAGATCGGGCGAACACCGGGGAGCTGTTTTTT	CASRQNGQDRANTGELFF
TRBV19	-	TRBJ2-7	-	TGTGCCAGTAGTTTCGGGGACGGCTACGAGCAGTACTTC	CASSFGDGYEQYF
TRBV4-2	-	TRBJ2-6	-	TGTGCCAGCAGCCAAGATGCGGCCTCTGGGGCCAACGTCCTGACTTTC	CASSQDAASGANVLTF
TRBV12-3/TRBV12-4	TRBD1	TRBJ1-5	-	TGTGCCAGCAGTTTGGGAGACAGGGATTTGGGTCAGCCCCAGCATTTT	CASSLGDRDLGQPQHF
TRBV20-1	TRBD2	TRBJ2-3	many	TGCAGTGTGCGGGGGGCTCGATCCAGCACAGATACGCAGTATTTT	CSVRGARSSTDTQYF
TRBV7-9	TRBD1	TRBJ1-2	many	TGTGCCAGCAGCTCCGCCGGGGGACAGGGCTATGGCTACACCTTC	CASSSAGGQGYGYTF
TRBV27	-	TRBJ2-1	many	TGTGCCAGCAGTTTATCGTCTGTTGCTCGAGTGTATGAGCAGTTCTTC	CASSLSSVARVYEQFF
TRBV7-2	-	TRBJ1-1	few	TGTGCCAGCAGCGACGAGTCCTTCAGCATTGAAGCTTTCTTT	CASSDESFSIEAFF
TRBV6-2/TRBV6-3	-	TRBJ2-2	many	TGTGCCAGCAGTTACCTCGCGGCCCTGAACACCGGGGAGCTGTTTTTT	CASSYLAALNTGELFF
TRBV5-6	-	TRBJ1-1	-	TGTGCCAGCAGCTTGTTTCGGGGACGGAACACTGAAGCTTTCTTT	CASSLFRGRNTEAFF
TRBV6-5	TRBD1	TRBJ1-2	few	TGTGCCAGCAGTCGACAGGGCGGGGGACTGGGCTACACCTTC	CASSRQGGGLGYTF
TRBV4-3	-	TRBJ2-6	few	TGCGCCAGCAGCCACTTTGAGGGGGGCGGCTCTGGGGCCAACGTCCTGACTTTC	CASSHFEGGGSGANVLTF
TRBV7-9	-	TRBJ1-2	many	TGTTCCAGCAGCTTATATGAAATAGGTGGCTACACCTTC	CSSSLYEIGGYTF
TRBV28	TRBD1	TRBJ2-3	few	TGTGCCAGCAGCCTCACAGGGGCGAGGACAGATACGCAGTATTTT	CASSLTGARTDTQYF
TRBV7-2	-	TRBJ2-2	-	TGTGCCAGCAGCTCTAAACTACAAGGAAGGGGCACCGGGGAGCTGTTTTTT	CASSSKLQGRGTGELFF
TRBV4-1	-	TRBJ1-4	few	TGCGCCAGCAGCCAAGATGGGGCAGTTAATGAAAAACTGTTTTTT	CASSQDGAVNEKLFF
TRBV4-3	TRBD2	TRBJ2-1	many	TGCGCCAGCAGCGCCCAGGCGGGGGAATCCTACAATGAGCAGTTCTTC	CASSAQAGESYNEQFF
TRBV7-6	-	TRBJ2-3	many	TGTGCCAGCAGCCGGGACGGATACACAGATACGCAGTATTTT	CASSRDGYTDTQYF
TRBV29-1	-	TRBJ2-2	many	TGCAGCGTGATTCAGGGGCGAGGGAGCACCGGGGAGCTGTTTTTT	CSVIQGRGSTGELFF
TRBV7-6	TRBD2	TRBJ2-2	many	TGTGCCAGCAGCTTCGGGGGGTTGGGGGAGCTGTTTTTT	CASSFGGLGELFF
TRBV6-1	-	TRBJ1-4	-	TGTGCCAGCAGTGAAGCGAGTAGGCCAGGTGAAAAACTGTTTTTT	CASSEASRPGEKLFF
TRBV9	TRBD2	TRBJ2-3	many	TGTGCCAGCAGCGCGGAACGGGGGGGCACAGATACGCAGTATTTT	CASSAERGGTDTQYF
TRBV20-1	-	TRBJ1-4	many	TGCAGTGCTAGTTCCGAAGGGGGAAGACAAAAAAAACTGTTTTTT	CSASSEGGRQKKLFF
TRBV7-9	-	TRBJ1-4	-	TGTGCCAGCAGCTTAGACCTGGCTGAAAAACTGTTTTTT	CASSLDLAEKLFF
TRBV6-1	TRBD1	TRBJ2-3	many	TGTGCCAGCAGTTCAGGGGGCGCCTCAGATACGCAGTATTTT	CASSSGGASDTQYF
TRBV9	-	TRBJ2-7	-	TGTGCCAGCAGCGTGGGAGGGACAGCTTACGAGCAGTACTTC	CASSVGGTAYEQYF
TRBV10-3	-	TRBJ2-2	many	TGTGCCATCAGTGAGTCAGACAGCGCCGGGGAGCTGTTTTTT	CAISESDSAGELFF
TRBV5-1	TRBD2	TRBJ2-5	-	TGCGCCAGCCTACACGGCTGGCGGGGGGGTCGAGAGACCCAGTACTTC	CASLHGWRGGRETQYF
TRBV7-9	TRBD1	TRBJ1-5	-	TGTGCCAGCAGCTCGGACAGGGGAGCTCAGCCCCAGCATTTT	CASSSDRGAQPQHF
TRBV7-3	-	TRBJ2-1	many	TGTGCCAGCAGCTTTTTTCCCTACAATGAGCAGTTCTTC	CASSFFPYNEQFF
TRBV6-5	-	TRBJ2-3	-	TGTGCCAGCAGCCAAGACCTTACGCAGTATTTT	CASSQDLTQYF
TRBV6-2/TRBV6-3	TRBD2	TRBJ2-3	many	TGTGCCAGCAGTTACGTTATTAGCGGGGACCATTCGGATACGCAGTATTTT	CASSYVISGDHSDTQYF
TRBV28	-	TRBJ2-1	-	TGTGCCAGCAGTTTTTGGGACAATGAGCAGTTCTTC	CASSFWDNEQFF